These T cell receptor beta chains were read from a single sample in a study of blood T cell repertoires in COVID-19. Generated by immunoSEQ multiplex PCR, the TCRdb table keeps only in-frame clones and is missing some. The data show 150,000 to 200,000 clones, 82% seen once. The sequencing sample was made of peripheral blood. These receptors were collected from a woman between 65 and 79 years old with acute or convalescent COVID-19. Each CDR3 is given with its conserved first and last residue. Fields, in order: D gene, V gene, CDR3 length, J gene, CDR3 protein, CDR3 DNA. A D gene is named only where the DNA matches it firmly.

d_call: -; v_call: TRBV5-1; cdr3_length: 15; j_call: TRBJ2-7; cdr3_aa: CASSPNPFDTYEQYF; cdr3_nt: TGCGCCAGCAGCCCCAACCCGTTCGACACCTACGAGCAGTACTTC
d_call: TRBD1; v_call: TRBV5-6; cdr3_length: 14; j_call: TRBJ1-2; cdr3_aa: CASSRRGASYGYTF; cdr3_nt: TGTGCCAGCAGCCGCAGGGGGGCAAGCTATGGCTACACCTTC
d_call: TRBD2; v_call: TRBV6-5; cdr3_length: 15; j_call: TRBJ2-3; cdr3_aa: CASRGGLAGGDTQYF; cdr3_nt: TGTGCCAGCAGGGGCGGACTAGCGGGGGGAGATACGCAGTATTTT
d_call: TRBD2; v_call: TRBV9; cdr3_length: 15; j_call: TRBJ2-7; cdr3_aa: CASSVDPSGTYEQYF; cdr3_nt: TGTGCCAGCAGCGTAGATCCTAGCGGAACCTACGAGCAGTACTTC
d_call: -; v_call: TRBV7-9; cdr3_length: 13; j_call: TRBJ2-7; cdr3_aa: CASSLSVSYEQYF; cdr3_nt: TGTGCCAGCAGCTTAAGCGTTTCGTACGAGCAGTACTTC
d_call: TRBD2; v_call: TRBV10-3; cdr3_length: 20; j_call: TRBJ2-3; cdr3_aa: CAISDPGLAGTRGGTDTQYF; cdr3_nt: TGTGCCATCAGTGACCCCGGACTAGCGGGGACACGAGGGGGCACAGATACGCAGTATTTT
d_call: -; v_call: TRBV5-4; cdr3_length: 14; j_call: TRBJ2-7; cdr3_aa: CASSLDGLSYEQYF; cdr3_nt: TGTGCCAGCAGCTTGGATGGACTCTCCTACGAGCAGTACTTC
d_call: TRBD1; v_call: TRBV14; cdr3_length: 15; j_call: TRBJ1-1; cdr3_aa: CASSQGTGYVSVAFF; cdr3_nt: TGTGCCAGCAGCCAGGGGACAGGGTATGTTAGTGTGGCTTTCTTT
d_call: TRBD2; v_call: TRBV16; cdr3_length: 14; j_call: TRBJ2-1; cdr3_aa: CASSLGLAVDEQFF; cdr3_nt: TGTGCCAGCAGCCTGGGACTAGCTGTGGATGAGCAGTTCTTC
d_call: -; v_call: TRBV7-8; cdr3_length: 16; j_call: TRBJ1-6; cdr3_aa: CASSLVGGVVDSPLHF; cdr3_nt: TGTGCCAGCAGCTTAGTGGGGGGGGTGGTGGATTCACCCCTCCACTTT
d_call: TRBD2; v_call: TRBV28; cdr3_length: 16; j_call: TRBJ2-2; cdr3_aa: CASSPLGGSDTGELFF; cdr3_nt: TGTGCCAGCAGTCCCCTCGGGGGGAGCGACACCGGGGAGCTGTTTTTT